This TCR beta chain derives from a study of PD-1 blockade in classical Hodgkin lymphoma. Every patient had relapsed following autologous stem cell transplantation, and cohorts differed in brentuximab vedotin exposure. Concerning this clone: Its antigen is still unknown.

Study-wide results and limits: Repertoire differences have undefined causes, possibly disease activity or prior therapy. Healthy donors were reported to have higher baseline TCR diversity than newly diagnosed patients. Prior to therapy, complete responders displayed diversity much like that of newly diagnosed patients.

Sequenced by immunoSEQ multiplex PCR; TCRdb stores in-frame clones only, minus some. The table includes approximately 50,000 clones, approximately 70% detected once. The CDR3 has 16 residues. Germline CDR1 is SGHAT and CDR2 is FQNNGV. The ends lost 7 bases at V and 3 bases at J; junction bases unmatched: 13. The sample here was peripheral blood mononuclear cells (PBMCs), taken before the second cycle of nivolumab. The source is a human donor with classical Hodgkin lymphoma. The chain couples TRBV11-2 to TRBJ2-5, with 8 bases matching TRBD1. CDR3 nucleotides: TGTGCCAGCACCCTCCGGACAGGGTATTCGGAAGAGACCCAGTACTTC. It translates to CASTLRTGYSEETQYF.